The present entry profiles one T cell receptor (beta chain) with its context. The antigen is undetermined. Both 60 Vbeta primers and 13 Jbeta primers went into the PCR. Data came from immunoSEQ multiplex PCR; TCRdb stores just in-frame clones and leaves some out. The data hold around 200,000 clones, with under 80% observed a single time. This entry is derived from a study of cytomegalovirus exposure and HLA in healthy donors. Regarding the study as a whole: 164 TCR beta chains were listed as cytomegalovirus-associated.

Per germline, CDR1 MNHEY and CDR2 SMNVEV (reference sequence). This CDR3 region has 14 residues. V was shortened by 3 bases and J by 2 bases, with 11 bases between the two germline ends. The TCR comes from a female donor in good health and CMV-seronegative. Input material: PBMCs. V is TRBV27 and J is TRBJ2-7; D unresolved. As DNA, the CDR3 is TGTGCCAGCAGTTTCCCCGACAAGACCTACGAGCAGTACTTC. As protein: CASSFPDKTYEQYF.